This passage covers 13 T cell receptor beta chains from one sample sequenced in a study of cytomegalovirus exposure and HLA in healthy donors. The repertoire was sequenced with immunoSEQ multiplex PCR; TCRdb's copy has only in-frame clones and lacks some. This sample has around 190,000 clones, with 80% to 90% found just once. Material: PBMCs. The receptors come from a woman under 40 in good health and CMV-seronegative.

The rearrangement joins TRBV6-5 to TRBJ1-5, with 9 bases matching TRBD1. The CDR3 length is 15 residues. Germline lookup yields CDR1 MNHEY and CDR2 SVGAGI. Trimming cost V 5 bases and J 5 bases; bases outside gene matches: 7. The CDR3 sequence is CASSADRGLDQPQHF. The DNA of the CDR3 is TGTGCCAGCAGTGCGGACAGGGGACTAGATCAGCCCCAGCATTTT.

The chain's CDR3 is CASSLRLGGGETQYF. The CDR3 region has the DNA TGTGCCAGCAGCTTAAGGTTGGGTGGGGGCGAGACCCAGTACTTC. V usage is TRBV7-2 and J usage is TRBJ2-5; TRBD1 is a possible D gene (6 bases). V dropped 2 bases and J dropped 5 bases, with 15 bases sitting between them. Germline-derived CDR1 and CDR2 are SGHTA and FQGNSA. This CDR3 has 15 residues.

The chain combines TRBV30 with TRBJ1-2; 7 bases line up with TRBD1. Germline loops: CDR1 GTSNPN, CDR2 SVGIG (reference sequence). The J segment lost 6 bases and the V segment lost 3 bases, leaving 7 bases of the junction unmatched. CDR3 length: 13 amino acids. CDR3 loop: CAWRRGQWDGYTF. The CDR3 DNA follows: TGTGCCTGGAGAAGGGGGCAGTGGGATGGCTACACCTTC.

This clone was seen a single time. One end of the junction does not line up with germline, which may come from a read error. V usage is TRBV4-1 and J usage is TRBJ1-4; a weak D match, TRBD1 (5 bases). This CDR3 has 10 residues. The germline gives CDR1 MGHRA, CDR2 YSYEKL. CDR3 protein: CASSQPLGVF. CDR3 sequence (DNA): TGCGCCAGCAGCCAACCGCTAGGGGTTTTT.

The gene calls are TRBV6-5 and TRBJ1-1; TRBD1 aligns across 7 bases. The germline gives CDR1 MNHEY, CDR2 SVGAGI. V lost 4 bases to trimming and J lost 3 bases; unmatched junction nucleotides: 8. The CDR3 is made up of 15 amino acids. The DNA of the CDR3 is TGTGCCAGCAGTTTCGCTTTAACAGGGGACACTGAAGCTTTCTTT. Translating it yields CASSFALTGDTEAFF.

This sequence joins TRBV18 and TRBJ1-1; 10 bases line up with TRBD1. Trimming cost V 2 bases and J 5 bases; bases outside gene matches: 5. Germline V gene lookup returns CDR1 KGHSH and CDR2 LQKENI. This CDR3 is 15 amino acids long. CDR3 bases: TGTGCCAGCTCACCAGCGGGACAGGGGAGGACTGAAGCTTTCTTT. This gives the protein CASSPAGQGRTEAFF.

This clone appeared a single time. CDR3 nucleotides: TGTGCCAGCAGTTGGCTCACCGGGGAGCTGTTTTTT. This codes for CASSWLTGELFF. The V call is TRBV28, the J call TRBJ2-2, with D uncertain. The length of the CDR3 is 12 residues. V shed 4 bases and J shed 4 bases, with 4 bases lying between them. Per germline, CDR1 MDHEN and CDR2 SYDVKM.

The CDR3 coding sequence is TGTGCCAGAAGCTTGGCCCCGCAGGGCCAAGAGACCCAGTACTTC. Translation: CARSLAPQGQETQYF. The J gene is TRBJ2-5, the V gene TRBV5-3, with D possibly being TRBD1 (5 bases). TRBV5-3 belongs to the ORF category, with a function that is uncertain. The CDR3 spans 15 residues. Trimming cost V 0 bases and J 1 base, with 10 bases left between them.

V and J are TRBV28 and TRBJ1-6, with 10 bases matching TRBD1. Germline V gene sequence: CDR1 MDHEN, CDR2 SYDVKM. This CDR3 region has 14 residues. With V trimmed by 7 bases and J by 9 bases, 6 bases remained unmatched. For the CDR3, the DNA is TGTGCCAGCACGGAGGACAGGGGGACTTCACCCCTCCACTTT. Its protein is CASTEDRGTSPLHF. The full variable domain, with the rest looked up from reference TRBV28 and TRBJ1-6, is DVKVTQSSRYLVKRTGEKVFLECVQDMDHENMFWYRQDPGLGLRLIYFSYDVKMKEKGDIPEGYSVSREKKERFSLILESASTNQTSMYLCASTEDRGTSPLHFGNGTRLTVT.

The rearrangement joins TRBV27 to TRBJ2-1; 16 bases are shared with TRBD2. V lost 2 bases and J lost 2; bases outside the gene matches: 9. The germline CDR1 and CDR2 sequences are MNHEY and SMNVEV (reference sequence). The CDR3 extends over 20 amino acids. The CDR3 loop is CASSLTPGLAGGRPYNEQFF. The CDR3 DNA sequence: TGTGCCAGCAGTTTAACTCCGGGACTAGCGGGAGGGAGGCCCTACAATGAGCAGTTCTTC.

The chain employs TRBV9 and TRBJ2-3; D is unresolved. The ends were cut back, 0 bases at V and 0 bases at J, with 8 bases in the middle. The CDR3 runs 15 residues. CDR1 is SGDLS and CDR2 is YYNGEE in the germline V gene. The CDR3 sequence: CASSVGLASTDTQYF. Here the CDR3 DNA reads TGTGCCAGCAGCGTAGGCCTGGCTAGCACAGATACGCAGTATTTT.

The V call is TRBV7-2, the J call TRBJ2-3; the match to TRBD1 covers 8 bases. The germline CDR1 and CDR2 sequences are SGHTA and FQGNSA. The CDR3 totals 15 residues. J was trimmed by 8 bases and V by 5 bases; bases with no gene match: 12. The CDR3 DNA sequence: TGTGCCAGCAGCGAGACAGGGGCCCCAGAGGGTACGCAGTATTTT. Residues: CASSETGAPEGTQYF. Based on the CDR3 plus reference TRBV7-2 and TRBJ2-3, the full variable domain is GAGVSQSPSNKVTEKGKDVELRCDPISGHTALYWYRQSLGQGLEFLIYFQGNSAPDKSGLPSDRFSAERTGGSVSTLTIQRTQQEDSAVYLCASSETGAPEGTQYFGPGTRLTVL.

The chain employs TRBV5-1 and TRBJ2-5; TRBD1 is a possible D gene (5 bases). Germline assignment: CDR1 SGHRS and CDR2 YFSETQ. The CDR3 runs to 14 residues. The germline V and J ends were trimmed by 0 bases and 5 bases, with 11 bases remaining between them. This CDR3 reads CASSLVGRAETQYF. CDR3 bases: TGCGCCAGCAGCTTGGTTGGCAGGGCGGAGACCCAGTACTTC.